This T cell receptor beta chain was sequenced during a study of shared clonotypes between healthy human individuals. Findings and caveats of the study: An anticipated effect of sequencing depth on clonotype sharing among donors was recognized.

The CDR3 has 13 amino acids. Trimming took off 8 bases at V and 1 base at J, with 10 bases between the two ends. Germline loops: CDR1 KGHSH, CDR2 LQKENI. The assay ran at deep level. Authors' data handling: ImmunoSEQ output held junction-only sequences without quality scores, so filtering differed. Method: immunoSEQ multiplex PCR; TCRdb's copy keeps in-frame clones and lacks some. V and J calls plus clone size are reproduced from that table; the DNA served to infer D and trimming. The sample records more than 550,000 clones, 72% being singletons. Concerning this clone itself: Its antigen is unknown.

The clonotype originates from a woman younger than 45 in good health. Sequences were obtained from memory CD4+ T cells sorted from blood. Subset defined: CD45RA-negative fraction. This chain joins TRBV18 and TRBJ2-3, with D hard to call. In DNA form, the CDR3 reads TGTGCCAGCCGCAACACGGGCACAGATACGCAGTATTTT. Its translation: CASRNTGTDTQYF.